Shown below are 5 T cell receptor beta chains from a single sample sequenced in a study of cytomegalovirus exposure and HLA in healthy donors. PCR primers comprised 60 Vbeta and 13 Jbeta primers. TCRdb's copy holds only in-frame clones and misses some; the assay was immunoSEQ multiplex PCR. The sample includes about 57,000 clones, around 83% of them seen just once. Sample: PBMCs. These receptors were taken from a young man in good health and CMV-seronegative.

This chain connects TRBV7-9 to TRBJ1-1, with TRBD1 identical over 8 bases. V was pared by 3 bases and J by 1 base, with 1 base of the junction left unmatched. The CDR3 sequence is 14 residues long. The germline V gene has CDR1 SEHNR and CDR2 FQNEAQ (reference sequence). The CDR3 loop reads CASSFGTGNTEAFF. In DNA, the CDR3 is TGTGCCAGCAGCTTCGGGACAGGGAACACTGAAGCTTTCTTT.

The chain's CDR3 is CASNRQGATNEKLFF. The CDR3, as DNA: TGTGCCAGCAATCGACAGGGGGCAACTAATGAAAAACTGTTTTTT. This rearrangement joins TRBV5-4 to TRBJ1-4, with TRBD1 matching over 9 bases. From germline, CDR1 is SGHNT and CDR2 YYREEE (reference sequence). This CDR3 spans 15 amino acids. Germline trimming cut 6 bases from V and 0 bases from J; bases unmatched to any gene: 3.

The V gene is TRBV11-2, the J gene TRBJ2-6; D unresolved. Trimming removed 3 bases at V and 2 bases at J, with 8 bases between. Per germline, CDR1 SGHAT and CDR2 FQNNGV. There are 15 residues in the CDR3. CDR3 in amino acids: CASSFTETGANVLTF. As DNA, the CDR3 is TGTGCCAGCAGCTTCACCGAGACTGGGGCCAACGTCCTGACTTTC.

V and J are TRBV10-3 and TRBJ2-5, with a tentative D call TRBD2 (6 bases). The ends were cut back, 6 bases at V and 5 bases at J, with 16 bases in the middle. This CDR3 contains 14 residues. CDR1 and CDR2 from the germline V gene are ENHRY and SYGVKD. This CDR3 reads CAISAPRLGETQYF. DNA of the CDR3: TGTGCCATCAGCGCCCCGCGACTAGGGGAGACCCAGTACTTC.

This chain links TRBV27 with TRBJ1-2; 10 nucleotides line up with TRBD1. Germline V gene data show CDR1 as MNHEY and CDR2 as SMNVEV (reference sequence). V lost 4 bases to trimming and J lost 8 bases; unmatched junction nucleotides: 4. The CDR3 sequence is 13 residues long. The CDR3 loop is CASSWDRGGGYTF. The CDR3 nucleotides are TGTGCCAGCAGTTGGGACAGGGGTGGAGGCTACACCTTC.